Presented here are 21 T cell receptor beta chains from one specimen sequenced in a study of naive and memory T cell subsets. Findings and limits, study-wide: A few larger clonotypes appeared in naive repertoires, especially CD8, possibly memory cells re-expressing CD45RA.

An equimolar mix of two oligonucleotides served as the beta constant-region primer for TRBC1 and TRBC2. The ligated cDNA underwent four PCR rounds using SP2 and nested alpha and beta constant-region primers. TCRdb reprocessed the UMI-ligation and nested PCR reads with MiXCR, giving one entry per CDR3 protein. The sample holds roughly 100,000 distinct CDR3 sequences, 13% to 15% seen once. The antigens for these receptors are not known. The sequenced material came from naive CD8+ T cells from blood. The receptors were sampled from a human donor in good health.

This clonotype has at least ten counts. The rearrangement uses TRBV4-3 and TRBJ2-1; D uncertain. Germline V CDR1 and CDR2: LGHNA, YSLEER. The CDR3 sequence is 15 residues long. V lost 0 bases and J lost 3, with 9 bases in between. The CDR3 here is CASSQDKIIYNEQFF. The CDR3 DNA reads TGCGCCAGCAGCCAAGATAAGATCATCTACAATGAGCAGTTCTTC.

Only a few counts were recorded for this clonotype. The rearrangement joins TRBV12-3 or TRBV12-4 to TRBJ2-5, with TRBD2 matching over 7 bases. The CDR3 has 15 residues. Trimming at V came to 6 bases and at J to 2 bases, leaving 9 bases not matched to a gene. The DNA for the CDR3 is TGTGCCAGCAGCGGGGCGGGGGTTGAACAAGAGACCCAGTACTTC. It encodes CASSGAGVEQETQYF.

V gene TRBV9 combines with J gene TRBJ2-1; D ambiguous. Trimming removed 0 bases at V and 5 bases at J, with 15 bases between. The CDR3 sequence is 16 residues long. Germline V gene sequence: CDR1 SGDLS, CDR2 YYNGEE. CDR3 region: CASSVGQSTTDNEQFF. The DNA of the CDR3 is TGTGCCAGCAGCGTAGGGCAGAGCACCACGGACAATGAGCAGTTCTTC.

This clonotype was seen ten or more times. The CDR3 nucleotides are TGCAGCGTTGCGAGCAATGAAGCTTTCTTT. This codes for CSVASNEAFF. The chain couples TRBV29-1 to TRBJ1-1; D unclear. This CDR3 comprises 10 residues. V dropped 4 bases and J dropped 7 bases, with 7 bases sitting between them. Germline loops: CDR1 SQVTM, CDR2 ANQGSEA. Based on the CDR3 plus reference TRBV29-1 and TRBJ1-1, the full variable domain is SAVISQKPSRDICQRGTSLTIQCQVDSQVTMMFWYRQQPGQSLTLIATANQGSEATYESGFVIDKFPISRPNLTFSTLTVSNMSPEDSSIYLCSVASNEAFFGQGTRLTVV.

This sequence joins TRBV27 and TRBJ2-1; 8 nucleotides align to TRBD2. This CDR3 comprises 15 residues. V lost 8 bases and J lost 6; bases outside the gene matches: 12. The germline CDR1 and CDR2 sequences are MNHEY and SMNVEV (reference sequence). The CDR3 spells CASSITGTSSNEQFF. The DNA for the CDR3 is TGTGCCAGCTCCATTACCGGGACTAGTAGCAATGAGCAGTTCTTC.

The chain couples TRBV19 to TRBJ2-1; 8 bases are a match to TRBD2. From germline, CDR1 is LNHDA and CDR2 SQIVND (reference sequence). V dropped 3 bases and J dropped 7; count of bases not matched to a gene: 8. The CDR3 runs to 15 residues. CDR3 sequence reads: CASSMTGGPGNEQFF. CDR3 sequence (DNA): TGTGCCAGTAGTATGACGGGAGGGCCGGGGAATGAGCAGTTCTTC.

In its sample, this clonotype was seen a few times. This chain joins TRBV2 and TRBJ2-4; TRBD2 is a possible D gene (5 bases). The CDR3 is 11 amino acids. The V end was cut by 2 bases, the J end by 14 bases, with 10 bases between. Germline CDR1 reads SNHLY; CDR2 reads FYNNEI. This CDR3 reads CASSELVAKYF. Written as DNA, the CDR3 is TGTGCCAGCAGTGAATTGGTAGCGAAGTACTTC.

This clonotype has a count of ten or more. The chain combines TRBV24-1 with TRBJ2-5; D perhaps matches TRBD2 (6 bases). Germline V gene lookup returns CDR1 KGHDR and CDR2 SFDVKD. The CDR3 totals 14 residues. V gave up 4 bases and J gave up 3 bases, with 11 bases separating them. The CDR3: CATSDYSGKETQYF. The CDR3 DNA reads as TGTGCCACCAGTGACTATAGCGGCAAAGAGACCCAGTACTTC.

The CDR3 DNA reads TGCGCCAGCAGCCCAGGGACCAGCGGGAAAACCGGGGAGCTGTTTTTT. It is translated as CASSPGTSGKTGELFF. The chain carries TRBV4-3 and TRBJ2-2; TRBD2 agrees at 7 bases. The CDR3 has 16 residues. V shed 4 bases, J shed 5 bases, and the junction held 10 bases outside the gene matches. CDR1 is LGHNA, CDR2 YSLEER, per germline.

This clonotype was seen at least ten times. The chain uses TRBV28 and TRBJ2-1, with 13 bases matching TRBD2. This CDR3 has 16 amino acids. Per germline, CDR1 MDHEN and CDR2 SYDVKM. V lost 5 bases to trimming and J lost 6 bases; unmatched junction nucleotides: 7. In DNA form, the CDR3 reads TGTGCCAGCAGTCGTACTAGCGGGGGGGAGAGCAATGAGCAGTTCTTC. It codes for CASSRTSGGESNEQFF.

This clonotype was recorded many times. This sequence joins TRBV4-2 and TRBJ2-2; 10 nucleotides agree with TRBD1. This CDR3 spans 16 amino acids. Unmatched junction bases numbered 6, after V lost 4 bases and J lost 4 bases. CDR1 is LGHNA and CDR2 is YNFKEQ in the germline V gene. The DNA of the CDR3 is TGTGCCAGCAGCCTGTCCCGGGACAGGGGCACCGGGGAGCTGTTTTTT. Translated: CASSLSRDRGTGELFF.

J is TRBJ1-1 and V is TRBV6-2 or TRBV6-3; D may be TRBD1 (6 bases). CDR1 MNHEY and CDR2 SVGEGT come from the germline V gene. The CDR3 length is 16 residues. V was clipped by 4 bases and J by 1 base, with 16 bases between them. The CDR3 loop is CASSLFRGARNTEAFF. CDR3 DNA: TGTGCCAGCAGTTTATTCCGGGGGGCGAGGAACACTGAAGCTTTCTTT.

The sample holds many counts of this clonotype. Here the CDR3 DNA reads TGTGCCAGCAGCCAAGGGCGCGGGAGGCGTGAGCAGTACTTC. This gives the protein CASSQGRGRREQYF. The chain joins TRBV4-2 to TRBJ2-7, with 8 bases identical to TRBD2. The V segment lost 1 base and the J segment 7 bases; nucleotides outside the gene matches: 6. Looked up from germline, CDR1 is LGHNA and CDR2 is YNFKEQ. This CDR3 has 14 residues.

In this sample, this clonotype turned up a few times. DNA for the CDR3: TGTGCCAGTAGTATAGGGGCGGGACAGGAGTTACTCACAGATACGCAGTATTTT. It is translated as CASSIGAGQELLTDTQYF. The genes are TRBV19 and TRBJ2-3; 8 nucleotides match TRBD1. The CDR3 length is 18 residues. CDR1 and CDR2 from the germline V gene are LNHDA and SQIVND (reference sequence). J gave up 2 bases and V 1 base, and 11 bases lay outside the gene matches.

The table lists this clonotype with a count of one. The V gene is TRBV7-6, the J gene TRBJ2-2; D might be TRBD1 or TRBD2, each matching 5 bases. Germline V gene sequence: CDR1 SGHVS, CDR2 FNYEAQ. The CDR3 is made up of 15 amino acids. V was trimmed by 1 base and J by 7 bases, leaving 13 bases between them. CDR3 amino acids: CASSLGGAGSGELFF. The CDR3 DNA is TGTGCCAGCAGCTTAGGGGGTGCAGGGAGCGGGGAGCTGTTTTTT.

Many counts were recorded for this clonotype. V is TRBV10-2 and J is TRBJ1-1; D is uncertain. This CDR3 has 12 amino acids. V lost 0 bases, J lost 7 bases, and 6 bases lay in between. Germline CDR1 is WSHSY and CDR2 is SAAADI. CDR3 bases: TGCGCCAGCAGTGAGTCAGGAAATGAAGCTTTCTTT. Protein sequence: CASSESGNEAFF.

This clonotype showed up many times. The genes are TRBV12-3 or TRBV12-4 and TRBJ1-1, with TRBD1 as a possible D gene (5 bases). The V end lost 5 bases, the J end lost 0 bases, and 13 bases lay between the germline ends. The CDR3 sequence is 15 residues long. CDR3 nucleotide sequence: TGTGCCAGCAGTCGGGTACAGGTTCTGAACACTGAAGCTTTCTTT. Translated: CASSRVQVLNTEAFF.

The CDR3 bases are TGCAGTGCTAGAGAGGCGACCGGGGAGCTGTTTTTT. Translating it yields CSAREATGELFF. V gene TRBV20-1 combines with J gene TRBJ2-2; D gene unclear. CDR3 length equals 12 residues. V gave up 0 bases and J gave up 5 bases, with 4 bases separating them. Germline values: CDR1 DFQATT, CDR2 SNEGSKA (reference sequence).

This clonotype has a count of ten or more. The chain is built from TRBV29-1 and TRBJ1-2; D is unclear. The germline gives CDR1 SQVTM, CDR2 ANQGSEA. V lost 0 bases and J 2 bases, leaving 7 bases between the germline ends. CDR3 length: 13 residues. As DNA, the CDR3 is TGCAGCGTTGAAGACTCGGTGAACTATGGCTACACCTTC. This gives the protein CSVEDSVNYGYTF.

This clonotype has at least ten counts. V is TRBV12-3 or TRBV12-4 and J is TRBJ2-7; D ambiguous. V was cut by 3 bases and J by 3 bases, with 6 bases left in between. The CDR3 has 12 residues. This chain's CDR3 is CASSFGGYEQYF. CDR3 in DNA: TGTGCCAGCAGTTTTGGCGGCTACGAGCAGTACTTC.

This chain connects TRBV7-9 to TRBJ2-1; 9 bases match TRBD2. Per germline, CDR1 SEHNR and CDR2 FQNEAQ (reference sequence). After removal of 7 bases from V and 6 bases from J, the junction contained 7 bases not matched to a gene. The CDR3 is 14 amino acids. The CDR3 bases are TGTGCCAGCACTTTTAGCGGGAGTCCCAATGAGCAGTTCTTC. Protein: CASTFSGSPNEQFF.